This is a list of T cell receptor beta chains from one sample in a study of T cells after yellow fever vaccination. TCRdb recomputed calls from the 5' RACE reads with MiXCR, one row per CDR3 protein. In the table there are approximately 300,000 distinct CDR3 sequences, 6.5% to 8.5% of which are singletons. The sample here was PBMCs, taken about 49 days after the first yellow fever vaccination. These TCRs come from a man aged 18 to 30 who received the YFV17D yellow fever vaccine. Each CDR3 is given with its conserved first and last residue. D genes are given only for firm matches. Size is stated for part of the rows, as once, few or many counts, or as a class when the clone is expanded.

clone_size j_call v_call d_call cdr3_aa cdr3_nt
many TRBJ2-1 TRBV5-4 NA CASSLTGYDEQFF TGTGCCAGCAGCTTGACAGGGTACGATGAGCAGTTCTTC
NA TRBJ2-1 TRBV5-6 NA CAMSPERRHNEQFF TGTGCCATGAGCCCCGAGCGCCGGCACAATGAGCAGTTCTTC
many TRBJ2-5 TRBV6-5 NA CASSSGGALETQYF TGTGCCAGCAGTTCGGGCGGGGCTTTAGAGACCCAGTACTTC
NA TRBJ1-1 TRBV6-1 TRBD1 CASSEGDSHTEAFF TGTGCCAGCAGTGAAGGGGACAGCCACACTGAAGCTTTCTTT
NA TRBJ2-5 TRBV25-1 NA CASSGTGIQTQYF TGTGCCAGCAGTGGTACAGGAATCCAGACCCAGTACTTC
NA TRBJ1-4 TRBV6-5 NA CASSYRRANEKLFF TGTGCCAGCAGTTACAGGAGGGCGAATGAAAAACTGTTTTTT
few TRBJ1-2 TRBV20-1 NA CSARDMLVGYTF TGCAGTGCTAGAGATATGCTGGTAGGCTACACCTTC
many TRBJ2-3 TRBV12-3/TRBV12-4 NA CASRTGDTQYF TGTGCCAGCAGGACGGGAGATACGCAGTATTTT
few TRBJ1-2 TRBV29-1 TRBD1 CSVEGGTGVRYTF TGCAGCGTTGAAGGTGGGACAGGGGTACGCTACACCTTC
many TRBJ2-7 TRBV12-3/TRBV12-4 NA CASSPTFRGGPYEQYF TGTGCCAGCAGTCCGACGTTCAGGGGAGGTCCCTACGAGCAGTACTTC
many TRBJ2-3 TRBV9 NA CASSPGRGPGADTQYF TGTGCCAGCAGCCCTGGGCGGGGGCCGGGCGCAGATACGCAGTATTTT
few TRBJ1-4 TRBV5-1 NA CASSWVTGNNEKLFF TGCGCCAGCAGCTGGGTGACAGGCAATAATGAAAAACTGTTTTTT
many TRBJ2-7 TRBV15 NA CATSRRGPSSYEQYF TGTGCCACCAGCAGAAGAGGACCAAGCTCCTACGAGCAGTACTTC
NA TRBJ2-3 TRBV5-1 TRBD1 CASSGDRITDTQYF TGCGCCAGCAGCGGGGACAGGATTACAGATACGCAGTATTTT
few TRBJ2-3 TRBV4-2 TRBD2 CASSQKGSSGGADTQYF TGTGCCAGCAGCCAGAAAGGGAGTAGCGGGGGTGCAGATACGCAGTATTTT